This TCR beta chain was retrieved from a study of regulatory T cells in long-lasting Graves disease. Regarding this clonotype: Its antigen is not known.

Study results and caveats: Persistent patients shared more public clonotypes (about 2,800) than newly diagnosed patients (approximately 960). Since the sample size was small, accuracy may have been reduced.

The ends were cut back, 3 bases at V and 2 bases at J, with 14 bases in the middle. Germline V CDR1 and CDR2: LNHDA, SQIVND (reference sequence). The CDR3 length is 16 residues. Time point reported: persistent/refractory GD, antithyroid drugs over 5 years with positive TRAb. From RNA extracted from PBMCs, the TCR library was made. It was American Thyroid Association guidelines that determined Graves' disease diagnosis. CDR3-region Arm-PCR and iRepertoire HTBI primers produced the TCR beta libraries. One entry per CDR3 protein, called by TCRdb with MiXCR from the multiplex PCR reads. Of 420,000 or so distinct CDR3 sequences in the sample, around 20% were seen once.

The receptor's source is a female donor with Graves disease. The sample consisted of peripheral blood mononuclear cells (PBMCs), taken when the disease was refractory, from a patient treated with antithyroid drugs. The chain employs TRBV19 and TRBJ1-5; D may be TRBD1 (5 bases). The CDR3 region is CASSMRQGSGNQPQHF. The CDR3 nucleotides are TGTGCCAGTAGTATGAGGCAGGGAAGTGGCAATCAGCCCCAGCATTTT. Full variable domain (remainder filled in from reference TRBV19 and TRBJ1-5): DGGITQSPKYLFRKEGQNVTLSCEQNLNHDAMYWYRQDPGQGLRLIYYSQIVNDFQKGDIAEGYSVSREKKESFPLTVTSAQKNPTAFYLCASSMRQGSGNQPQHFGDGTRLSIL.